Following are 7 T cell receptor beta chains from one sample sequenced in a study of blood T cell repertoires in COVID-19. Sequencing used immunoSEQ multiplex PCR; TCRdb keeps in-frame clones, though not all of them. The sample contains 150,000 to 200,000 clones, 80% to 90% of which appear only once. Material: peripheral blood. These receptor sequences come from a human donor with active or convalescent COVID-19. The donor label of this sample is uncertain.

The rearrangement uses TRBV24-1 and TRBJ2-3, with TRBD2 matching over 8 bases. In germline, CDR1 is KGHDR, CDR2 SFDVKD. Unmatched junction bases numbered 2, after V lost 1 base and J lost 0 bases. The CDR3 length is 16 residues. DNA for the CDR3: TGTGCCACCAGTGATTTAGCGGGGGCTAGCACAGATACGCAGTATTTT. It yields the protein CATSDLAGASTDTQYF.

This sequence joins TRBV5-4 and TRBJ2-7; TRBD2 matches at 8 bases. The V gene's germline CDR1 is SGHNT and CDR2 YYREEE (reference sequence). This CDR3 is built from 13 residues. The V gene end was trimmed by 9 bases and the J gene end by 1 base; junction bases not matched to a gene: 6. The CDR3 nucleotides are TGTGCCACCGGGAGGGACACTTCCTACGAGCAGTACTTC. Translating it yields CATGRDTSYEQYF.

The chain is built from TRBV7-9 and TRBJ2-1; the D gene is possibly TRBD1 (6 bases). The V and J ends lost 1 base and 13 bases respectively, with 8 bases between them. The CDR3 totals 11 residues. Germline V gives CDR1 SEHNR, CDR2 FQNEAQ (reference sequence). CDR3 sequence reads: CASSLVQGQFF. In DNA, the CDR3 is TGTGCCAGCAGCTTAGTACAGGGACAGTTCTTC.

The chain's CDR3 is CASSVNRGDDGYTF. The CDR3, as DNA: TGCGCCAGCAGCGTAAACAGGGGGGATGATGGCTACACCTTC. J is TRBJ1-2 and V is TRBV5-1, with 8 bases lining up with TRBD1. Germline V gene sequence: CDR1 SGHRS, CDR2 YFSETQ. CDR3 length: 14 residues. V lost 4 bases to trimming and J lost 6 bases; unmatched junction nucleotides: 8.

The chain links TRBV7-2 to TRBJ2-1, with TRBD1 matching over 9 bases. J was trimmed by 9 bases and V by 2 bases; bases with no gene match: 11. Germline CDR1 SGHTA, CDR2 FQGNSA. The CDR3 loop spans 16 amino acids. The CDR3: CASSLLPGQGSSEQFF. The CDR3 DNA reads TGTGCCAGCAGCTTACTACCGGGACAGGGTTCTAGTGAGCAGTTCTTC.

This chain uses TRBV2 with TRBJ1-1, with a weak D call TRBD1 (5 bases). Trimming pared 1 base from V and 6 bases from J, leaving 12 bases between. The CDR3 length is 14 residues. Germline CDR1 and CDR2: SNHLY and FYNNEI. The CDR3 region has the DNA TGTGCCAGCAGTGAAGTCGGGGGTAGATCTGAAGCTTTCTTT. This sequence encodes CASSEVGGRSEAFF. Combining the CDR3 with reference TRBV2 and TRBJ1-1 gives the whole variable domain EPEVTQTPSHQVTQMGQEVILRCVPISNHLYFYWYRQILGQKVEFLVSFYNNEISEKSEIFDDQFSVERPDGSNFTLKIRSTKLEDSAMYFCASSEVGGRSEAFFGQGTRLTVV.

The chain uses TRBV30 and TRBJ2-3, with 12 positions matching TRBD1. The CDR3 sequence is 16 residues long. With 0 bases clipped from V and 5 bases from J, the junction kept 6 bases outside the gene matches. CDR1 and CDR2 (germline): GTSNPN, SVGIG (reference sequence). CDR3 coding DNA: TGTGCCTGGAGTGTGAATTGGGACAGGGGGCGAGATACGCAGTATTTT. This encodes CAWSVNWDRGRDTQYF. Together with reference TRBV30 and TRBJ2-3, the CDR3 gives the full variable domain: SQTIHQWPATLVQPVGSPLSLECTVEGTSNPNLYWYRQAAGRGLQLLFYSVGIGQISSEVPQNLSASRPQDRQFILSSKKLLLSDSGFYLCAWSVNWDRGRDTQYFGPGTRLTVL.